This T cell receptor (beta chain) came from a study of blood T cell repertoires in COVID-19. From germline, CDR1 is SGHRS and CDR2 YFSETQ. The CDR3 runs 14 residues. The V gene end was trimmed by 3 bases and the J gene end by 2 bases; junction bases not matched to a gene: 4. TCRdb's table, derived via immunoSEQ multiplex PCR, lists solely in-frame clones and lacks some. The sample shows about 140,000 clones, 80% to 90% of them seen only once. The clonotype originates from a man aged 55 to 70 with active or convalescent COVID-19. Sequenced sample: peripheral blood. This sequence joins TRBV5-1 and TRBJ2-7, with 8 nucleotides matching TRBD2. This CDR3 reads CASSSGGWTYEQYF. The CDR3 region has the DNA TGCGCCAGCAGCTCGGGAGGGTGGACCTACGAGCAGTACTTC.